A single TCR beta chain is shown here with its context. Antigen: not known. With the ViraFEST assay, the study expanded antigen-specific CD4+ T cells using viral peptide pools, then sequenced them. Following 10 days of culture, CD4+ T cells were isolated. People in the vaccine group had not been infected with SARS-CoV-2 before, and their nucleocapsid antibodies were negative. The sample originates from a study of vaccination effects on CD4 cells after COVID-19. Assay used: immunoSEQ multiplex PCR; TCRdb lists only in-frame clones, some missing. The sample comprises some 20,000 clones, over 65% of which are singletons, and approximately 9.1% rests with the top ten. CDR1 MGHRA and CDR2 YSYEKL come from the germline V gene. Trimming shortened V by 1 base and J by 5 bases, and 18 bases separated the two germline ends. This CDR3 is built from 17 residues.

This TCR came from a human donor who received a COVID-19 vaccine. V and J are TRBV4-1 and TRBJ1-3; D is possibly TRBD1 (5 bases). Sequences were derived from CD4+ T cells from PBMCs cultured with HCoV-NL63 spike peptides, sampled before COVID-19 vaccination. This chain's CDR3 is CASSQVGNRYQRNTIYF. The CDR3 DNA reads TGCGCCAGCAGCCAAGTGGGTAACAGGTACCAGCGAAACACCATATATTTT.